Shown below are 22 T cell receptor beta chains from a single sample sequenced in a study of CD8 T cells in Susac syndrome. Reverse transcription of roughly 0.5 to 1 ug RNA was carried out with random hexamers. TCRdb re-derived calls from the immunoSEQ multiplex PCR reads in MiXCR, one entry per CDR3 protein. The sample lists 150,000 to 180,000 distinct CDR3 sequences, nearly 97% seen once, with 0.15% in the top ten. The specimen was CD8+ T cells from PBMCs. These receptors were taken from a human donor with multiple sclerosis.

CDR3 region: CSARDPMDSPLHF. DNA for the CDR3: TGCAGTGCTAGGGACCCCATGGATTCACCCCTCCACTTT. The V call is TRBV20-1, the J call TRBJ1-6, with D unclear. Germline values: CDR1 DFQATT, CDR2 SNEGSKA (reference sequence). The CDR3 consists of 13 residues. Trimming shortened V by 3 bases and J by 8 bases, and 11 bases separated the two germline ends.

The rearrangement joins TRBV13 to TRBJ2-7; the D gene is possibly TRBD1 (6 bases). Germline V gives CDR1 PRHDT, CDR2 FYEKMQ (reference sequence). V lost 5 bases and J 1 base, leaving 12 bases between the germline ends. There are 14 residues in the CDR3. DNA of the CDR3: TGTGCCAGCAGCCACGCCGGACAGTCCTACGAGCAGTACGTC. Translation gives CASSHAGQSYEQYV.

The gene calls are TRBV12-3 or TRBV12-4 and TRBJ1-5, with 8 bases fitting TRBD1. J gave up 7 bases and V 8 bases, and 10 bases lay outside the gene matches. This CDR3 is 14 amino acids long. The CDR3 coding sequence is TGTGCCAGCGGACTCAACAGGGGGACCCAGCCCCAGCATTTT. Amino acids: CASGLNRGTQPQHF.

DNA of the CDR3: TGTGCCAGCGTGAATGGGGTCTCTGGGGCCAACGTCCTGACTTTC. It codes for CASVNGVSGANVLTF. The V gene is TRBV7-9, the J gene TRBJ2-6; D call uncertain. V lost 8 bases and J lost 0, with 11 bases in between. Germline lookup yields CDR1 SEHNR and CDR2 FQNEAQ (reference sequence). CDR3 length: 15 amino acids. The whole variable domain, remainder taken from reference TRBV7-9 and TRBJ2-6, is DTGVSQNPRHKITKRGQNVTFRCDPISEHNRLYWYRQTLGQGPEFLTYFQNEAQLEKSRLLSDRFSAERPKGSFSTLEIQRTEQGDSAMYLCASVNGVSGANVLTFGAGSRLTVL.

V usage is TRBV10-3 and J usage is TRBJ2-5; D possibly uses TRBD1 or TRBD2 (5 bases each). The CDR3 has 18 residues. With 2 bases removed from V and 4 bases from J, the gap between germline ends came to 23 bases. CDR1 and CDR2 (germline): ENHRY, SYGVKD. The CDR3 DNA sequence: TGTGCCATCAGTGAGGCCTGGGACGGTTCCGGGGCAAGAGAGACCCAGTACTTC. It encodes CAISEAWDGSGARETQYF.

This chain connects TRBV29-1 to TRBJ1-1; D possibly corresponds to TRBD1 (5 bases). The CDR3 runs to 14 residues. The germline CDR1 and CDR2 sequences are SQVTM and ANQGSEA. Trimming cost V 6 bases and J 1 base, with 15 bases left between them. The CDR3 DNA follows: TGCAGCGTACGGACACAGACGCAGAACACTGAAGCTTTCTTT. Encoded protein: CSVRTQTQNTEAFF.

The rearrangement joins TRBV27 to TRBJ1-1; no definite D call. Deletions cut 0 bases from V and 1 base from J, with 9 bases between. The length of the CDR3 is 15 residues. Germline V gene sequence: CDR1 MNHEY, CDR2 SMNVEV (reference sequence). The CDR3 DNA sequence: TGTGCCAGCAGTTTATCGTGGAGGACGAACACTGAAGCTTTCTTT. Translating it yields CASSLSWRTNTEAFF.

The rearrangement links TRBV12-3 or TRBV12-4 to TRBJ1-5; D possibly corresponds to TRBD1 (6 bases). This CDR3 spans 15 amino acids. Trimming left V 4 bases short and J 3 bases short, with 13 bases between. The CDR3 region has the DNA TGTGCCAGCAGTTCCTTGGACAGCCACAATCAGCCCCAGCATTTT. It yields the protein CASSSLDSHNQPQHF.

The chain couples TRBV2 to TRBJ2-7, with 8 bases that match TRBD1. This CDR3 is 13 amino acids long. V gave up 6 bases and J gave up 1 base; unmatched junction bases: 2. The germline CDR1 and CDR2 sequences are SNHLY and FYNNEI. The CDR3 DNA is TGTGCCAGCAGAGACAGGGGTTCCTACGAGCAGTACGTC. Translation: CASRDRGSYEQYV.

The rearrangement uses TRBV13 and TRBJ1-4, with TRBD1 identical over 8 bases. The ends lost 3 bases at V and 8 bases at J; junction bases unmatched: 8. Germline values: CDR1 PRHDT, CDR2 FYEKMQ (reference sequence). The CDR3 loop spans 15 amino acids. In nucleotides, the CDR3 is TGTGCCAGCAGCTTCTCGACAGGGGTTTGGGAAAAACTGTTTTTT. It encodes CASSFSTGVWEKLFF. Supplemented by reference TRBV13 and TRBJ1-4, the full variable domain reads AAGVIQSPRHLIKEKRETATLKCYPIPRHDTVYWYQQGPGQDPQFLISFYEKMQSDKGSIPDRFSAQQFSDYHSELNMSSLELGDSALYFCASSFSTGVWEKLFFGSGTQLSVL.

This chain links TRBV12-3 or TRBV12-4 with TRBJ2-7; the D gene is possibly TRBD1 (6 bases). This CDR3 is built from 14 residues. Trimming removed 7 bases at V and 0 bases at J, with 13 bases between. The DNA for the CDR3 is TGTGCCAGCACCTTGACAGGTCTCTCCTACGAGCAGTACTTC. It is translated as CASTLTGLSYEQYF.

This chain links TRBV19 with TRBJ1-2; 9 bases line up with TRBD1. The J segment lost 3 bases and the V segment lost 7 bases, leaving 9 bases of the junction unmatched. Germline CDR1 and CDR2: LNHDA and SQIVND (reference sequence). The CDR3 is made up of 15 amino acids. The CDR3 sequence: CASTSGQGTYYGYTF. CDR3 DNA: TGTGCCAGTACATCCGGACAGGGGACCTACTATGGCTACACCTTC.

The V gene is TRBV20-1, the J gene TRBJ2-1; D may be TRBD1 (6 bases). The germline gives CDR1 DFQATT, CDR2 SNEGSKA (reference sequence). This CDR3 contains 15 residues. The CDR3 region has the DNA TGCAGCCTCCCGAGTAGGGGGAGATCCTACAATGAGCAGTTCTTC. It specifies CSLPSRGRSYNEQFF.

The gene calls are TRBV20-1 and TRBJ2-6; tentative D call: TRBD1 (6 bases). The CDR3 has 18 amino acids. The germline V and J ends were trimmed by 0 bases and 2 bases, with 17 bases remaining between them. From germline, CDR1 is DFQATT and CDR2 SNEGSKA (reference sequence). CDR3 in amino acids: CSARDSHRAVAGANVLTF. The CDR3 nucleotides are TGCAGTGCTAGAGATTCTCACAGGGCGGTTGCTGGGGCCAACGTCCTGACTTTC.

The J gene is TRBJ1-2, the V gene TRBV29-1, with D unclear. Trimming removed 5 bases at V and 5 bases at J, with 15 bases between. Germline CDR1 is SQVTM and CDR2 is ANQGSEA. CDR3 length: 13 residues. The CDR3 loop is CSVLVLSSYGYTF. For the CDR3, the DNA is TGCAGCGTTCTGGTCCTTTCCTCGTATGGCTACACCTTC.

This chain uses TRBV14 with TRBJ2-1; the D call may be TRBD1 or TRBD2 (5 bases each). The germline V gene has CDR1 SGHDN and CDR2 FVKESK. Trimming stripped 1 base from V and 10 bases from J, with 17 bases between. The CDR3 sequence is 15 residues long. CDR3 loop: CASSQGWGSGQEQFF. For the CDR3, the DNA is TGTGCCAGCAGCCAAGGTTGGGGGTCGGGTCAGGAGCAGTTCTTC.

V gene TRBV12-3 or TRBV12-4 combines with J gene TRBJ2-7; possible D gene TRBD1, 5 bases. The CDR3 contains 13 residues. V lost 3 bases, J lost 2 bases, and 8 bases lay in between. In DNA form, the CDR3 reads TGTGCCAGCAGTTTGGGGCTGGCCTACGAGCAGTACGTC. Protein: CASSLGLAYEQYV.

V usage is TRBV27 and J usage is TRBJ1-6, with 10 bases identical to TRBD1. This CDR3 has 14 residues. V shed 8 bases, J shed 7 bases, and the junction held 5 bases outside the gene matches. Germline V gives CDR1 MNHEY, CDR2 SMNVEV (reference sequence). Here the CDR3 reads CASRGTGANSPLHF. CDR3 DNA sequence: TGTGCCAGCCGGGGGACAGGGGCAAATTCACCCCTCCACTTT.

The chain has TRBV4-1 and TRBJ2-1; the match to TRBD2 covers 14 bases. The trim removed 5 bases at V and 7 bases at J, leaving 7 bases unmatched. CDR1 is MGHRA, CDR2 YSYEKL, per germline. The length of the CDR3 is 16 residues. The CDR3 DNA sequence: TGCGCCAGCAGCTCTGGGACTAGCGGGGGTGTAAATGAGCAGTTCTTC. Translation gives CASSSGTSGGVNEQFF.

V usage is TRBV3-1 and J usage is TRBJ2-7; 7 bases are a match to TRBD2. Trimming at V came to 4 bases and at J to 3 bases, leaving 6 bases not matched to a gene. Per germline, CDR1 LGHDT and CDR2 YNNKEL (reference sequence). The CDR3 extends over 14 amino acids. CDR3: CASSPRDYYYEQYF. CDR3 in DNA: TGTGCCAGCAGCCCCCGGGACTATTACTACGAGCAGTACTTC.

A single count supports this clonotype. This chain joins TRBV25-1 and TRBJ1-1; unclear D gene. The CDR3 has 13 residues. V lost 3 bases and J 4 bases, leaving 9 bases between the germline ends. Per germline, CDR1 MGHDK and CDR2 SYGVNS. CDR3 amino acids: CASSDEVFTEAFF. In DNA form, the CDR3 reads TGTGCCAGCAGTGATGAGGTGTTCACTGAAGCTTTCTTT.

This chain uses TRBV7-9 with TRBJ2-7, with D tentatively TRBD1 (5 bases). In germline, CDR1 is SEHNR, CDR2 FQNEAQ (reference sequence). The CDR3 length is 13 residues. The V and J ends lost 6 bases and 3 bases respectively, with 12 bases between them. The CDR3 loop is CASSSQGSYEQYF. In DNA, the CDR3 is TGTGCCAGCAGTTCTCAGGGAAGCTACGAGCAGTACTTC.